Following are 23 T cell receptor beta chains from one sample sequenced in a study of cytomegalovirus exposure and HLA in healthy donors. PCR was performed using 60 Vbeta and 13 Jbeta primers. The table came from immunoSEQ multiplex PCR; TCRdb's copy has only in-frame clones and leaves some out. The top ten hold roughly 1.4% of the sample, which has approximately 200,000 clones, approximately 85% seen once. The specimen was PBMCs. These receptors were collected from a girl between 10 and 17 years old in good health and CMV-seropositive.

The chain recombines TRBV29-1 with TRBJ1-2, with a weak D call TRBD1 (6 bases). The germline gives CDR1 SQVTM, CDR2 ANQGSEA. V was pared by 5 bases and J by 3 bases, with 16 bases between. CDR3 length: 14 residues. The CDR3 reads CSVLAGQSDYGYTF. The CDR3 DNA follows: TGCAGCGTTCTCGCTGGACAGTCCGACTATGGCTACACCTTC.

V usage is TRBV7-2 and J usage is TRBJ2-3, with 8 bases lining up with TRBD2. The CDR3 covers 14 residues. The germline V gene has CDR1 SGHTA and CDR2 FQGNSA. V shed 1 base, J shed 3 bases, and the junction held 0 bases outside the gene matches. The CDR3 spells CASSLVAGTDTQYF. In nucleotides, the CDR3 is TGTGCCAGCAGCTTAGTAGCGGGGACAGATACGCAGTATTTT.

This clone was observed a handful of times. CDR3 region: CASSLGQGNTIYF. CDR3 in DNA: TGTGCCAGCAGCTTGGGACAGGGGAACACCATATATTTT. V gene TRBV6-6 combines with J gene TRBJ1-3; 10 nucleotides align to TRBD1. V dropped 6 bases and J dropped 7; count of bases not matched to a gene: 3. This CDR3 comprises 13 residues. Per germline, CDR1 MNHNY and CDR2 SVGAGI (reference sequence).

This chain connects TRBV5-4 to TRBJ2-7, with a weak D call TRBD1 (5 bases). CDR1 and CDR2 (germline): SGHNT, YYREEE (reference sequence). V gave up 1 base and J gave up 2 bases, with 16 bases separating them. CDR3 size: 16 residues. The CDR3 DNA sequence: TGTGCCAGCAGCTTGAGAACAGGAGCTCTTCCCTACGAGCAGTACTTC. This gives the protein CASSLRTGALPYEQYF.

The chain has TRBV19 and TRBJ1-1, with D hard to call. In germline, CDR1 is LNHDA, CDR2 SQIVND (reference sequence). The CDR3 is 11 amino acids. V was shortened by 10 bases and J by 11 bases, with 17 bases between the two germline ends. As DNA, the CDR3 is TGTGCCACCAGTCGGCCACCGCGGGCTTTCTTT. This encodes CATSRPPRAFF.

The chain uses TRBV10-3 and TRBJ2-1; no reliable D call. V was cut by 8 bases and J by 8 bases, with 10 bases left in between. Germline V gene lookup returns CDR1 ENHRY and CDR2 SYGVKD. The CDR3 sequence is 11 residues long. The CDR3 sequence: CAIGAGDEQFF. The DNA for the CDR3 is TGTGCCATCGGAGCTGGCGATGAGCAGTTCTTC.

This chain uses TRBV5-1 with TRBJ2-7, with D unclear. Trimming cost V 2 bases and J 0 bases, with 9 bases left between them. This CDR3 region has 14 residues. Germline lookup yields CDR1 SGHRS and CDR2 YFSETQ. As DNA, the CDR3 is TGCGCCAGCAGCTTCGCAGGCGACTCCTACGAGCAGTACTTC. The encoded protein is CASSFAGDSYEQYF.

The chain employs TRBV6-1 and TRBJ2-5, with a tentative D call TRBD1 (5 bases). The CDR3 length is 13 residues. V gave up 4 bases and J gave up 5 bases, with 11 bases separating them. Germline V gene lookup returns CDR1 MNHNS and CDR2 SASEGT. The CDR3 sequence: CASSVIRVETQYF. CDR3 sequence (DNA): TGTGCCAGCAGTGTGATCAGGGTTGAGACCCAGTACTTC.

The chain has TRBV27 and TRBJ1-5, with D unresolved. Trimming shortened V by 6 bases and J by 0 bases, and 6 bases separated the two germline ends. Germline V gene lookup returns CDR1 MNHEY and CDR2 SMNVEV (reference sequence). The CDR3 has 13 residues. Written as DNA, the CDR3 is TGTGCCAGCAGACCTAATAGCAATCAGCCCCAGCATTTT. It yields the protein CASRPNSNQPQHF.

V is TRBV6-1 and J is TRBJ1-1; possibly TRBD1 for D (5 bases). Germline assignment: CDR1 MNHNS and CDR2 SASEGT. The CDR3 consists of 13 residues. Trimming left V 6 bases short and J 0 bases short, with 8 bases between. In DNA form, the CDR3 reads TGTGCCAGCAGACGGGACTTGAACACTGAAGCTTTCTTT. Amino acids: CASRRDLNTEAFF.

The chain recombines TRBV7-2 with TRBJ1-2; D is ambiguous. The CDR3 length is 12 residues. Germline V CDR1 and CDR2: SGHTA, FQGNSA. Trimming cost V 2 bases and J 11 bases, with 12 bases left between them. The CDR3 loop reads CASSLIPTDYTF. CDR3 nucleotide sequence: TGTGCCAGCAGCTTAATTCCCACAGATTACACCTTC.

This clone was observed a single time. The chain couples TRBV2 to TRBJ2-5, with TRBD2 matching 15 bases. CDR1 and CDR2 from the germline V gene are SNHLY and FYNNEI. J gave up 2 bases and V 6 bases, and 4 bases lay outside the gene matches. The CDR3 has 16 amino acids. In nucleotides, the CDR3 is TGTGCCAGCAGGGACGGACTAGCGGGGGGGCAAGAGACCCAGTACTTC. It specifies CASRDGLAGGQETQYF.

DNA for the CDR3: TGTGCCAGTAGTCGCTTAAAGGGGGATGGCTACACCTTC. It specifies CASSRLKGDGYTF. The chain carries TRBV19 and TRBJ1-2; D possibly corresponds to TRBD1 (6 bases). Germline CDR1 and CDR2: LNHDA and SQIVND (reference sequence). V shed 5 bases and J shed 6 bases, with 13 bases lying between them. This CDR3 is built from 13 residues. Full variable domain (missing parts from reference TRBV19 and TRBJ1-2): DGGITQSPKYLFRKEGQNVTLSCEQNLNHDAMYWYRQDPGQGLRLIYYSQIVNDFQKGDIAEGYSVSREKKESFPLTVTSAQKNPTAFYLCASSRLKGDGYTFGSGTRLTVV.

The gene calls are TRBV11-2 and TRBJ1-2, with TRBD1 identical over 10 bases. This CDR3 spans 15 amino acids. From germline, CDR1 is SGHAT and CDR2 FQNNGV. V lost 2 bases and J lost 6; bases outside the gene matches: 6. The CDR3, as DNA: TGTGCCAGCAGCTTAATCGGGACAGGGGCGAATGGCTACACCTTC. Protein: CASSLIGTGANGYTF.

The rearrangement links TRBV2 to TRBJ2-3; a weak D match, TRBD1 (5 bases). Trimming shortened V by 10 bases and J by 6 bases, and 20 bases separated the two germline ends. The CDR3 loop spans 14 amino acids. Germline V gene sequence: CDR1 SNHLY, CDR2 FYNNEI. The CDR3 protein is CATIVGPGRDTQYF. CDR3 in DNA: TGTGCCACCATAGTGGGGCCCGGGCGCGATACGCAGTATTTT.

The V and J genes are TRBV6-1 and TRBJ2-7, with a tentative D call TRBD1 (8 bases). Trimming stripped 1 base from V and 2 bases from J, with 12 bases between. The CDR3 length is 15 residues. Germline V gene data show CDR1 as MNHNS and CDR2 as SASEGT. This CDR3 is CASSEETGGAYEQYF. As DNA, the CDR3 is TGTGCCAGCAGTGAAGAAACAGGGGGGGCCTACGAGCAGTACTTC.

The rearrangement uses TRBV18 and TRBJ1-6; 7 positions match TRBD1. Losses at the gene ends were 3 bases for V and 2 bases for J; bases not matched to a gene: 4. Germline V gene lookup returns CDR1 KGHSH and CDR2 LQKENI. The CDR3 spans 16 residues. CDR3 sequence (DNA): TGTGCCAGCTCACCTTCGGGACAGCCCTATAATTCACCCCTCCACTTT. Its protein product is CASSPSGQPYNSPLHF. Full variable domain (missing parts from reference TRBV18 and TRBJ1-6): NAGVMQNPRHLVRRRGQEARLRCSPMKGHSHVYWYRQLPEEGLKFMVYLQKENIIDESGMPKERFSAEFPKEGPSILRIQQVVRGDSAAYFCASSPSGQPYNSPLHFGNGTRLTVT.

This chain joins TRBV10-3 and TRBJ1-1; D possibly corresponds to TRBD1 (5 bases). This CDR3 spans 16 amino acids. Germline CDR1 ENHRY, CDR2 SYGVKD. Trimming removed 0 bases from V and 4 bases from J, with 15 bases in between. CDR3 DNA: TGTGCCATCAGTGAGTCGAGGTCCAGGGCTGGCACTGAAGCTTTCTTT. Protein sequence: CAISESRSRAGTEAFF.

The gene calls are TRBV5-8 and TRBJ2-5; TRBD1 aligns across 10 bases. In germline, CDR1 is SGHTS, CDR2 YDEGEE. This CDR3 region has 14 residues. The V and J ends lost 7 bases and 4 bases, in that order; junction bases with no gene match: 7. CDR3 sequence (DNA): TGTGCCAGCGCGACTCGGACAGGGGGAGAGACCCAGTACTTC. This sequence encodes CASATRTGGETQYF.

The chain combines TRBV6-4 with TRBJ2-7; D gene ambiguous. This CDR3 has 15 amino acids. Trimming shortened V by 3 bases and J by 5 bases, and 17 bases separated the two germline ends. The germline gives CDR1 MRHNA, CDR2 SNTAGT. CDR3 in DNA: TGTGCCAGCAGTGAGCGGTTGGGTAGCATCCACGAGCAGTACTTC. Protein sequence: CASSERLGSIHEQYF.

CDR3 DNA: TGTGCCAGCAGCTCTCCTCCCCTCGACGGTCCGGGAGGTAATTCACCCCTCCACTTT. It codes for CASSSPPLDGPGGNSPLHF. J is TRBJ1-6 and V is TRBV7-9; no reliable D call. V lost 4 bases, J lost 6 bases, and 25 bases lay in between. There are 19 residues in the CDR3. The germline CDR1 and CDR2 sequences are SEHNR and FQNEAQ (reference sequence).

A single count supports this clone. The chain couples TRBV7-2 to TRBJ2-3, with 8 bases fitting TRBD2. V shed 3 bases, J shed 7 bases, and the junction held 3 bases outside the gene matches. The CDR3 consists of 13 residues. Germline V gene data show CDR1 as SGHTA and CDR2 as FQGNSA. The CDR3 bases are TGTGCCAGCAGCTTCGTAGCGGGGCATACGCAGTATTTT. Its translation is CASSFVAGHTQYF.

This clone has a handful of counts. V is TRBV11-3 and J is TRBJ2-1; the D gene is possibly TRBD2 (6 bases). V was trimmed by 0 bases and J by 0 bases, leaving 9 bases between them. The CDR3 spans 16 residues. From germline, CDR1 is SGHNT and CDR2 YENEEA. The chain's CDR3 is CASSLDRGVSYNEQFF. Here the CDR3 DNA reads TGTGCCAGCAGCTTAGATCGCGGGGTCTCCTACAATGAGCAGTTCTTC.